This TCR beta chain was identified during a study of blood T cell repertoires in COVID-19. Background on the study: The study drew acute and convalescent COVID-19 samples from the United States, Italy and Spain. The cDNA or gDNA used as material had been derived from T cells, B-cell-depleted T cells, or PBMCs.

In the original workflow: The assay estimated nucleated cells by amplifying reference gene primers. Libraries were prepared by immunoSEQ multiplex PCR; TCRdb keeps only in-frame clonotypes and omits some of them. D and trimming were read from the DNA, whereas the V and J calls and clone size are those reported in that table. Counted here are approximately 170,000 clones, over 75% occurring once; the ten biggest clones make up 11%. The CDR3 consists of 12 residues. V lost 3 bases to trimming and J lost 4 bases, with 6 bases between them. Germline CDR1 reads SGDLS; CDR2 reads YYNGEE. This TCR came from a man between 60 and 70 years old with active or convalescent COVID-19. Sequencing was carried out using peripheral blood. V is TRBV9 and J is TRBJ2-3; D is undetermined. The CDR3, as DNA: TGTGCCAGCAGCGCGTTCCCAGATACGCAGTATTTT. It codes for CASSAFPDTQYF. The entire variable domain, with the rest obtained from reference TRBV9 and TRBJ2-3, is as follows: DSGVTQTPKHLITATGQRVTLRCSPRSGDLSVYWYQQSLDQGLQFLIQYYNGEERAKGNILERFSAQQFPDLHSELNLSSLELGDSALYFCASSAFPDTQYFGPGTRLTVL.